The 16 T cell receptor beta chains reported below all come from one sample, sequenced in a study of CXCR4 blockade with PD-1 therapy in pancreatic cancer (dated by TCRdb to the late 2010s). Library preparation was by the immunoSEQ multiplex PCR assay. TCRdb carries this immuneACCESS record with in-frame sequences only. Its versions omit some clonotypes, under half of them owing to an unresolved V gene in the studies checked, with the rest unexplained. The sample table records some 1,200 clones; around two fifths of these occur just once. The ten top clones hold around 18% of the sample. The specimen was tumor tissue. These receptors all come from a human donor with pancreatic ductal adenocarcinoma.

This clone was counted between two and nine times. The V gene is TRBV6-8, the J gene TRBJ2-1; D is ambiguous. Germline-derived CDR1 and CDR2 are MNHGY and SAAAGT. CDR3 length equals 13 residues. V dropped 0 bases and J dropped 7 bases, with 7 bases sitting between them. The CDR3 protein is CASSYSRMNEQFF. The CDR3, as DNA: TGTGCCAGCAGTTACTCACGGATGAATGAGCAGTTCTTC.

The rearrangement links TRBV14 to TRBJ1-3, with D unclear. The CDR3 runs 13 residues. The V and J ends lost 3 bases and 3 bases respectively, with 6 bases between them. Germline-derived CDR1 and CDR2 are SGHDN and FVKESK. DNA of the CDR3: TGTGCCAGCAGCCAGTTTATTGGAAACACCATATATTTT. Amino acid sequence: CASSQFIGNTIYF.

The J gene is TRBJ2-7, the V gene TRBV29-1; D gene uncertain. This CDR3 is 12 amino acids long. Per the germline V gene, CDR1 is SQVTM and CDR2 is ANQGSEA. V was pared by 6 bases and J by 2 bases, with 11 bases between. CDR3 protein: CSVALNPYEQYF. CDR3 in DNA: TGCAGCGTCGCTCTCAATCCCTACGAGCAGTACTTC.

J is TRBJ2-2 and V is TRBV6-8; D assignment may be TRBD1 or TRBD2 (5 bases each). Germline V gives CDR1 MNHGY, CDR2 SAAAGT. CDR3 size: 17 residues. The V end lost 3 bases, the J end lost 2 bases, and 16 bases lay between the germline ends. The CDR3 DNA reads TGTGCCAGCAGTTATGGGGCGGACTCGGTAAACACCGGGGAGCTGTTTTTT. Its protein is CASSYGADSVNTGELFF.

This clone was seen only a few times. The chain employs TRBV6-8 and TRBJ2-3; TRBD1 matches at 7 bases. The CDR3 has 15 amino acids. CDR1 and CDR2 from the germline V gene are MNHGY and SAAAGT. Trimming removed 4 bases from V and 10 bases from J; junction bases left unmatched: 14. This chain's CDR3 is CASSWGRQGTVAQYF. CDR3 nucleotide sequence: TGTGCCAGCAGTTGGGGAAGACAGGGAACAGTAGCGCAGTATTTT.

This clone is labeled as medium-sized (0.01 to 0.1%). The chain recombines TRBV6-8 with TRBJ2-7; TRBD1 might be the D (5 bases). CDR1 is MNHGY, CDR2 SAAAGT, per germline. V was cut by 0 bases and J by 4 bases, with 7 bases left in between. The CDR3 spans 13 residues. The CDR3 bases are TGTGCCAGCAGTTACTCGAAGGGGTACGAGCAGTACTTC. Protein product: CASSYSKGYEQYF.

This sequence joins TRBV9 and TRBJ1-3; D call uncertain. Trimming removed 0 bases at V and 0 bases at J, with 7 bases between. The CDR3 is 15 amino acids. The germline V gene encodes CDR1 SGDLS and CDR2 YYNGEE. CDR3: CASSVEGISGNTIYF. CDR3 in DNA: TGTGCCAGCAGCGTAGAAGGCATCTCTGGAAACACCATATATTTT.

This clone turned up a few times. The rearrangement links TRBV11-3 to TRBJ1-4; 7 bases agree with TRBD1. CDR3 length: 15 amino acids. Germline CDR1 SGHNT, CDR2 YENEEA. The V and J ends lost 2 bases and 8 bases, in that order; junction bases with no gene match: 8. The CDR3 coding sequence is TGTGCCAGCAGCTTATTGGGACAGTTTGTAGAAAAACTGTTTTTT. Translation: CASSLLGQFVEKLFF.

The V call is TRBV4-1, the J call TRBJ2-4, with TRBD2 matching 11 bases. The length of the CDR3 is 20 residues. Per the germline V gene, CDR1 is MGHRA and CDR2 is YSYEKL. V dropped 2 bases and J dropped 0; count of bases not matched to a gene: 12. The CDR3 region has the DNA TGCGCCAGCAGCCAACCGAAGGGACTAGCGGTGACACTAGCCAAAAACATTCAGTACTTC. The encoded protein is CASSQPKGLAVTLAKNIQYF.

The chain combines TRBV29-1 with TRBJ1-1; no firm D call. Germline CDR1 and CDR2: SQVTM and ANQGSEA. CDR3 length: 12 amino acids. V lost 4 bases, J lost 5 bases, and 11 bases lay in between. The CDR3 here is CSVGEGKTEAFF. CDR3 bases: TGCAGCGTTGGTGAGGGTAAGACTGAAGCTTTCTTT.

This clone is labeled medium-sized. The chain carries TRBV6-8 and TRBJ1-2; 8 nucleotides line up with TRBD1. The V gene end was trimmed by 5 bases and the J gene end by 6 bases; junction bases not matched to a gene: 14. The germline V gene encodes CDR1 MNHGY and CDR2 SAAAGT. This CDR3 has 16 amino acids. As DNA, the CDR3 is TGTGCCAGCAGTATAGTGACAGGGGTGGTCCTCCATGGCTACACCTTC. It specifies CASSIVTGVVLHGYTF.

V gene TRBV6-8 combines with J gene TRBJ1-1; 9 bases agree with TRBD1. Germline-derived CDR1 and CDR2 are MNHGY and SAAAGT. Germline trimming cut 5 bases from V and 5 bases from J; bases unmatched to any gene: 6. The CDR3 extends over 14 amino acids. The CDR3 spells CASSAGTGRTEAFF. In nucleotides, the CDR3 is TGTGCCAGCAGTGCCGGGACAGGGAGGACTGAAGCTTTCTTT.

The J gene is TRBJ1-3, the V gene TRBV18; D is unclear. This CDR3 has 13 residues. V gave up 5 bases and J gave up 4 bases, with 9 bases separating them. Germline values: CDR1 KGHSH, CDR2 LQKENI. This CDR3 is CASSSDLGNTIYF. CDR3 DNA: TGTGCCAGCTCATCGGACCTGGGAAACACCATATATTTT.

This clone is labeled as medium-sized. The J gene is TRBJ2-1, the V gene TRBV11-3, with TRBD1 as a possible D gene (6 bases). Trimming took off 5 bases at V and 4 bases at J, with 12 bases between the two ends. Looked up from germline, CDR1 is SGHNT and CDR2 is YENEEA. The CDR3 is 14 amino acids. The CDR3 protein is CASSPWTDYNEQFF. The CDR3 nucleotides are TGTGCCAGCAGCCCGTGGACAGATTACAATGAGCAGTTCTTC.

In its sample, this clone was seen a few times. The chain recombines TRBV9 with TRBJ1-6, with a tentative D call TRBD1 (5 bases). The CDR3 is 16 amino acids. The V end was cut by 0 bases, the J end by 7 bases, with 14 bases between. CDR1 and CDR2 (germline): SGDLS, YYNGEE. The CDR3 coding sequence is TGTGCCAGCAGCGTAGGTGCAGGGCTTGGCAATTCACCCCTCCACTTT. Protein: CASSVGAGLGNSPLHF. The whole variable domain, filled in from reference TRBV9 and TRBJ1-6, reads DSGVTQTPKHLITATGQRVTLRCSPRSGDLSVYWYQQSLDQGLQFLIQYYNGEERAKGNILERFSAQQFPDLHSELNLSSLELGDSALYFCASSVGAGLGNSPLHFGNGTRLTVT.

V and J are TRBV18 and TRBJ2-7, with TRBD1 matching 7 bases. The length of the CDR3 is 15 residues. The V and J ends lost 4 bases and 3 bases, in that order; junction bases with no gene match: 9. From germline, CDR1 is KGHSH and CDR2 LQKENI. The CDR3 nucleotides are TGTGCCAGCTCACTTACGGGACAGAGGGGCTACGAGCAGTACTTC. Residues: CASSLTGQRGYEQYF.